This paragraph covers one T cell receptor (beta chain) sequence. The data are from a study of monozygotic twins with inflammatory bowel disease. Following a re-call of the 5' RACE reads, TCRdb has one entry per CDR3 protein and lacks DNA. Its listing shows roughly 120,000 distinct CDR3 sequences. Germline lookup yields CDR1 SGHRS and CDR2 YFSETQ. The CDR3 is 16 residues long. This chain links TRBV5-1 with TRBJ2-3; TCRdb's D call of TRBD2 is untestable without DNA. The sequence was obtained from a human donor with ulcerative colitis or Crohn's disease, or a healthy co-twin of an affected twin (not recorded which). The material sequenced was blood. CDR3 amino acids: CASSLSLAGGTDTQYF.